What follows is one T cell receptor (beta chain) and its context. Its antigen is not known. Each CDR3 protein is one row after TCRdb ran MiXCR on the 5' RACE reads. The sample shows just under 550,000 distinct CDR3 sequences, around 21% of them seen only once. The data were taken from a study of T-cell memory formation after mild COVID-19. Study overall: Each donor largely had its own TCR clusters.

The CDR3 totals 13 residues. Deletions cut 2 bases from V and 8 bases from J, with 10 bases between. General observations from the study: Contracting CD8+ clones were enriched in EMRA, CD4+ mainly in CM and EM. Day 15 to 85 contractors were CD4/CD8 balanced; later expanders leaned CD4+.

The receptor's source is an adult woman who had mild COVID-19 (a few samples of this study predate the infection). Cell type and time point are not known. The chain carries TRBV12-3 or TRBV12-4 and TRBJ2-1; D is uncertain. The specimen was PBMCs or a T cell subset sorted from them (not recorded which). The CDR3 here is CASSLRRRDEQFF. CDR3 nucleotide sequence: TGTGCCAGCAGTTTAAGGCGGCGCGATGAGCAGTTCTTC.